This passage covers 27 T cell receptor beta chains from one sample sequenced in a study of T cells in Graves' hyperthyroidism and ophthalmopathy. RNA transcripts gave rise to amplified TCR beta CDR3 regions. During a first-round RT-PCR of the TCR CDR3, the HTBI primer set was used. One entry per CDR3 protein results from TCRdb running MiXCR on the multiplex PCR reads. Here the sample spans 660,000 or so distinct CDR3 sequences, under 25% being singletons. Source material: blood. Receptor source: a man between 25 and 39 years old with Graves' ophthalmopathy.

The CDR3 sequence: CASSQEIPGPQETQYF. As DNA, the CDR3 is TGTGCCAGCAGCCAAGAAATTCCGGGACCCCAAGAGACCCAGTACTTC. The V gene is TRBV3-1, the J gene TRBJ2-5; D is possibly TRBD1 or TRBD2 (5 bases each). Trimming left V 0 bases short and J 1 base short, with 12 bases between. CDR3 length: 16 residues. Germline loops: CDR1 LGHDT, CDR2 YNNKEL (reference sequence).

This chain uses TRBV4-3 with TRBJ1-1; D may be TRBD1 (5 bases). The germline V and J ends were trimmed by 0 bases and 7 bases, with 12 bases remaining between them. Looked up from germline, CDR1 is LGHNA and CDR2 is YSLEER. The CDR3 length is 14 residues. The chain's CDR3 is CASSQDGGVGEAFF. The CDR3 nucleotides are TGCGCCAGCAGCCAAGATGGGGGGGTCGGTGAAGCTTTCTTT.

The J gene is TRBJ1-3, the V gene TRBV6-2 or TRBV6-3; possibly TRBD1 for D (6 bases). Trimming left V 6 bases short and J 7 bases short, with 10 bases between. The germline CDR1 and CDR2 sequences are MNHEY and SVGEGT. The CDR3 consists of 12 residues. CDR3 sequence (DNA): TGTGCCAGCAGCCCCGGACAGAACACCATATATTTT. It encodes CASSPGQNTIYF.

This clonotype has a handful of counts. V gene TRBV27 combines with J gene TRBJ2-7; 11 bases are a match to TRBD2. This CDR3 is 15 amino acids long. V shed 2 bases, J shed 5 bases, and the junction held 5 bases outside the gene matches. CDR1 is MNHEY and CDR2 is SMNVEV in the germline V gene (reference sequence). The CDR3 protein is CASSLTGTSGNEQYF. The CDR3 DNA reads TGTGCCAGCAGTTTAACCGGGACTAGCGGAAACGAGCAGTACTTC.

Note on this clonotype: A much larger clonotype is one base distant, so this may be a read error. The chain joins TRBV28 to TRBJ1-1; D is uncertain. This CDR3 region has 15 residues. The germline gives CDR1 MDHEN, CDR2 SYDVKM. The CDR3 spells CVSSPTGPTNTEAFF. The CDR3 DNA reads TGTGTCAGCAGTCCAACCGGGCCAACGAACACTGAAGCTTTCTTT.

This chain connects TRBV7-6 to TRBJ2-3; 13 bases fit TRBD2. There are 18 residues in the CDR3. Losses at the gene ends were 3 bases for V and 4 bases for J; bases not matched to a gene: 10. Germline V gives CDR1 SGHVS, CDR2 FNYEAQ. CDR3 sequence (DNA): TGTGCCAGCAGCTTCCCGCAACTAGCGGGAGGGGAGGCAGATACGCAGTATTTT. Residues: CASSFPQLAGGEADTQYF.

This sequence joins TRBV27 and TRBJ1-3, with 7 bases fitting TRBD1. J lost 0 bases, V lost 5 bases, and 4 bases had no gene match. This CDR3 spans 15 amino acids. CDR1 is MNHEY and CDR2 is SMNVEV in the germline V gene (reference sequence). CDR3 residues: CASSRQGVSGNTIYF. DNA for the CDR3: TGTGCCAGCAGTCGACAGGGAGTCTCTGGAAACACCATATATTTT.

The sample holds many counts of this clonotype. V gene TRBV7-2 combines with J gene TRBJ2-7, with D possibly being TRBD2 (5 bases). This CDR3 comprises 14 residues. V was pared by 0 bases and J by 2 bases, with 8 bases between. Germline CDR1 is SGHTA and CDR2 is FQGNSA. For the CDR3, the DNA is TGTGCCAGCAGCTTAGCCGGGATGCCCTACGAGCAGTACTTC. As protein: CASSLAGMPYEQYF.

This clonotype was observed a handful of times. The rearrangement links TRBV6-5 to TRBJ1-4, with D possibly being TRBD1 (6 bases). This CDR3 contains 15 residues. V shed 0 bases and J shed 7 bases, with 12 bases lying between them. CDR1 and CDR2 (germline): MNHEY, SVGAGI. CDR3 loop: CASSYSWVGGEKLFF. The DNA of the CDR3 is TGTGCCAGCAGTTACTCATGGGTAGGGGGTGAAAAACTGTTTTTT.

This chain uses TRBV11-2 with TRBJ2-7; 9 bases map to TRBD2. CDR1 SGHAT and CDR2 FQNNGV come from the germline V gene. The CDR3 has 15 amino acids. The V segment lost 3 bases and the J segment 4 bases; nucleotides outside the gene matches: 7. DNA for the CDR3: TGTGCCAGCAGCTTTCGGGCGGGAGGGGAGTACGAGCAGTACTTC. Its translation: CASSFRAGGEYEQYF.

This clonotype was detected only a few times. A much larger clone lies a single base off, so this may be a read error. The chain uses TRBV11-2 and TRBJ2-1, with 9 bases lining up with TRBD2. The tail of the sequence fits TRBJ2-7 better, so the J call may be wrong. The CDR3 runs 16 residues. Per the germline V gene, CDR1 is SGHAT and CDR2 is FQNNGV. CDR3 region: CASELRSSGNNNEQYF. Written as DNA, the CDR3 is TGTGCCAGCGAGCTTAGATCTAGCGGGAACAACAATGAGCAGTACTTC.

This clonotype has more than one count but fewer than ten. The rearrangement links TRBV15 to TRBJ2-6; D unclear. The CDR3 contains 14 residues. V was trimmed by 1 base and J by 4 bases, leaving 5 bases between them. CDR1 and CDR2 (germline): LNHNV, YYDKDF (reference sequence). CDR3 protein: CATSRVAGANVLTF. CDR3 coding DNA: TGTGCCACCAGCAGAGTCGCCGGGGCCAACGTCCTGACTTTC.

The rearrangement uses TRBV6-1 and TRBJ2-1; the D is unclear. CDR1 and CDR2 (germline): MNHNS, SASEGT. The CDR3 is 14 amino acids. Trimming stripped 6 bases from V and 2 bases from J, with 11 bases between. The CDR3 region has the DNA TGTGCCAGCAGGAGAAGTCGGACCTACAATGAGCAGTTCTTC. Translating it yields CASRRSRTYNEQFF.

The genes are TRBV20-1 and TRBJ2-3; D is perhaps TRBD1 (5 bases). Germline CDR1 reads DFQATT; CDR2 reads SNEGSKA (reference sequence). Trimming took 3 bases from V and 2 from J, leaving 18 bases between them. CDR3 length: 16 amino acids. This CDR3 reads CSARQDWGTPTDTQYF. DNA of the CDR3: TGCAGTGCTAGGCAAGACTGGGGCACGCCCACAGATACGCAGTATTTT.

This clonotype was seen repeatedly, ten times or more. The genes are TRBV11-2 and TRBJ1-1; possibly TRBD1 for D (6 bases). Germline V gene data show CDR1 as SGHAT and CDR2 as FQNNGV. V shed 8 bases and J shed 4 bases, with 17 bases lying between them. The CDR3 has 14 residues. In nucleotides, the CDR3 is TGTGCCAGCTTAGTACAGGGCCGGGGCACTGAAGCTTTCTTT. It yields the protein CASLVQGRGTEAFF. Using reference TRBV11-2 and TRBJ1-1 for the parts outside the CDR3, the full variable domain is EAGVAQSPRYKIIEKRQSVAFWCNPISGHATLYWYQQILGQGPKLLIQFQNNGVVDDSQLPKDRFSAERLKGVDSTLKIQPAKLEDSAVYLCASLVQGRGTEAFFGQGTRLTVV.

The CDR3 region has the DNA TGTGCCAGCAGTGCCCGGGAGGGGGTACAGCCCCAGCATTTT. It is translated as CASSAREGVQPQHF. The chain joins TRBV2 to TRBJ1-5; weak D call: TRBD1 (6 bases). Germline V lookup: CDR1 SNHLY, CDR2 FYNNEI. This CDR3 has 14 amino acids. The V end lost 4 bases, the J end lost 7 bases, and 14 bases lay between the germline ends.

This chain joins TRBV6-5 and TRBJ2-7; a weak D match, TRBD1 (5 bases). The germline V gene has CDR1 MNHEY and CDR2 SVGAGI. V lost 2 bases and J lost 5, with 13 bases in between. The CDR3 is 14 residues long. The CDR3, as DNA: TGTGCCAGCAGTTACCCTGACAGCCTCCACGAGCAGTACTTC. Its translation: CASSYPDSLHEQYF.

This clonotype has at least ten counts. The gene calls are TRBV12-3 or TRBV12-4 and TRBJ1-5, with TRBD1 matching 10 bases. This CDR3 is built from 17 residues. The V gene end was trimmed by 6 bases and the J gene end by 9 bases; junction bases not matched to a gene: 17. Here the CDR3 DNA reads TGTGCCAGCAGACAGGGACAGGGGCTTTCGTCAATTCCGCCCCAGCATTTT. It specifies CASRQGQGLSSIPPQHF.

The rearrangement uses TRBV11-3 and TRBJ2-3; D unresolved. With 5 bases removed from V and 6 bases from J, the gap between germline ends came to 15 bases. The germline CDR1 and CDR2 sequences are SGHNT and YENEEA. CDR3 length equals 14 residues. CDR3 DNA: TGTGCCAGCAGCCAAGCTGCAGATCAGGATACGCAGTATTTT. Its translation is CASSQAADQDTQYF.

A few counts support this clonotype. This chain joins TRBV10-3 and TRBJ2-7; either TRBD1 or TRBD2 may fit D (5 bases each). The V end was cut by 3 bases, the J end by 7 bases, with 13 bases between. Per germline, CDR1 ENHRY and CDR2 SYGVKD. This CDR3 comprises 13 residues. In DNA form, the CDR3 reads TGTGCCATCAGTGACGGGGCCGTGTTGGAGCAGTACTTC. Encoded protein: CAISDGAVLEQYF.

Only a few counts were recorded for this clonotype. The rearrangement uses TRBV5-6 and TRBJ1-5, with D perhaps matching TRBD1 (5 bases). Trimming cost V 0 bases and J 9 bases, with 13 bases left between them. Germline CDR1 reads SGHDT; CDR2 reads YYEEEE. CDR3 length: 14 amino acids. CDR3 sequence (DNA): TGTGCCAGCAGCTTGGGGCACAGGCCCGGGCCCCAGCATTTT. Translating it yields CASSLGHRPGPQHF.

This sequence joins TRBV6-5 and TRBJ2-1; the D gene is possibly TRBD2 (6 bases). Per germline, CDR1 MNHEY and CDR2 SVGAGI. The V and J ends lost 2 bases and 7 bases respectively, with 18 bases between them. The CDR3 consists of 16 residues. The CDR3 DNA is TGTGCCAGCAGTTACAATCTAGCGCCGCCGGGGAATGAGCAGTTCTTC. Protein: CASSYNLAPPGNEQFF.

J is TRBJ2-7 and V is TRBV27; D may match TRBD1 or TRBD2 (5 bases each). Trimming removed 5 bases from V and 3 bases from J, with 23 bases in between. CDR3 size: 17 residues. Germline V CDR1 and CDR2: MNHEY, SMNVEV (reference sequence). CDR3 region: CASSPLEPGPVSYEQYF. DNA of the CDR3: TGTGCCAGCAGTCCACTAGAACCGGGACCGGTGAGCTACGAGCAGTACTTC.

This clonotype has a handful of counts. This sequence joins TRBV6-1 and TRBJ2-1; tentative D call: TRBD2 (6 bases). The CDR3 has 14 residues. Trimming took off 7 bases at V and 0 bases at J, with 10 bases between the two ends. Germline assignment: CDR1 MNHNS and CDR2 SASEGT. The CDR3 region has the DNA TGTGCCAGCACACCGGGACTCTCCTACAATGAGCAGTTCTTC. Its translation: CASTPGLSYNEQFF.

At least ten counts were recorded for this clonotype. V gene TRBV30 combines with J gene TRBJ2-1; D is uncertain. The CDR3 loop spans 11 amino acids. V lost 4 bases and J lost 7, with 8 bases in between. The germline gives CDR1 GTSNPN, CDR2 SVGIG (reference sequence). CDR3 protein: CAWTRVNEQFF. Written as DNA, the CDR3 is TGTGCCTGGACCCGGGTGAATGAGCAGTTCTTC.

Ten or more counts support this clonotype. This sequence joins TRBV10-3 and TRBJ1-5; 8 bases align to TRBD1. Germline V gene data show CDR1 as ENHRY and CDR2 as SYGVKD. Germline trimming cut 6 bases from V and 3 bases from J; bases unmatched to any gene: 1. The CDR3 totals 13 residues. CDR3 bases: TGTGCCATCAGGGACAGGGACAATCAGCCCCAGCATTTT. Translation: CAIRDRDNQPQHF.

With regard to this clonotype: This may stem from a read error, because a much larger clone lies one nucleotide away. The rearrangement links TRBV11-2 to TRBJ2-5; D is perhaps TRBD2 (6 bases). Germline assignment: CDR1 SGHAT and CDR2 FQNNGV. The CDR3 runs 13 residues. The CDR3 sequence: CAGSFAGSDTQYF. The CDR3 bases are TGTGCCGGCAGCTTTGCGGGGTCGGACACCCAGTACTTC.